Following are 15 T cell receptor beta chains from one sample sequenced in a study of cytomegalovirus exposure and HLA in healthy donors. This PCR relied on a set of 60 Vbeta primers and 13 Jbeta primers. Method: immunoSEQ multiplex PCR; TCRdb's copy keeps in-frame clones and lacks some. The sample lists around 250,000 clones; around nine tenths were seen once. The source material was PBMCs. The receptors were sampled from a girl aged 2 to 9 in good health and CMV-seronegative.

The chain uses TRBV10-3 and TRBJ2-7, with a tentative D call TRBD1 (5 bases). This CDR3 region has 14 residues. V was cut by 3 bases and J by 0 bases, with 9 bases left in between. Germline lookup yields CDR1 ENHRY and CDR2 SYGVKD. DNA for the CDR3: TGTGCCATCAGTGAAGGGGCCCGCTCCTACGAGCAGTACTTC. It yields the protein CAISEGARSYEQYF.

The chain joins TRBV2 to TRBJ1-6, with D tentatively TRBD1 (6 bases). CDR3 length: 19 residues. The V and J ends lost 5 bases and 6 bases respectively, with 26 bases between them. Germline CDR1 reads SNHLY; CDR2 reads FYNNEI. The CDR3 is CASSPANREIFRVNSPLHF. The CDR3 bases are TGTGCCAGCAGTCCAGCCAACAGGGAGATTTTTCGGGTTAATTCACCCCTCCACTTT.

The CDR3: CASSPPGLAGERADTQYF. CDR3 nucleotides: TGTGCCAGCAGCCCCCCCGGACTAGCGGGAGAGAGAGCAGATACGCAGTATTTT. The J gene is TRBJ2-3, the V gene TRBV13, with 13 bases matching TRBD2. The J segment lost 4 bases and the V segment lost 5 bases, leaving 12 bases of the junction unmatched. This CDR3 has 18 amino acids. Per the germline V gene, CDR1 is PRHDT and CDR2 is FYEKMQ (reference sequence).

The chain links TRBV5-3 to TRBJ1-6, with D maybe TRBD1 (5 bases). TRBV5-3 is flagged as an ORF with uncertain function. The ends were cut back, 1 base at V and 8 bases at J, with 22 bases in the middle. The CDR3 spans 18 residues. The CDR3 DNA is TGTGCCAGAAGCTTGCCTTCGTGTCCCAGGGCCTGTTATTCACCCCTCCACTTT. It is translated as CARSLPSCPRACYSPLHF.

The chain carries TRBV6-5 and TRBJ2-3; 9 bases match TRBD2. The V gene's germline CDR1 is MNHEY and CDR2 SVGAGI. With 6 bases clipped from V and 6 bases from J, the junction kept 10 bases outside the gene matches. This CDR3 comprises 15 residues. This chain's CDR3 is CASSRSGAGGDTQYF. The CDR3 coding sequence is TGTGCCAGCAGCCGTAGCGGGGCGGGAGGGGATACGCAGTATTTT.

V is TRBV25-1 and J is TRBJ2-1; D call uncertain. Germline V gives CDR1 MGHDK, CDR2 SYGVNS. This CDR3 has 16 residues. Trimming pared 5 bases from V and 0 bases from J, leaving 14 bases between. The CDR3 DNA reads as TGTGCCAGCAGTTCCCCCCTACCGAGCTCCTACAATGAGCAGTTCTTC. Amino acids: CASSSPLPSSYNEQFF.

This CDR3 is CASSLLYGGYEQYF. DNA of the CDR3: TGTGCCAGCAGTTTACTCTATGGAGGGTACGAGCAGTACTTC. The rearrangement joins TRBV28 to TRBJ2-7, with D tentatively TRBD2 (6 bases). CDR3 size: 14 residues. V lost 2 bases and J lost 4, with 12 bases in between. Per germline, CDR1 MDHEN and CDR2 SYDVKM.

The CDR3 DNA is TGCGCCAGCAGCCAAGATGGTCTCCCTCGGGACGAGCAGTACTTC. The encoded protein is CASSQDGLPRDEQYF. The V and J genes are TRBV4-1 and TRBJ2-7; D uncertain. The germline V and J ends were trimmed by 0 bases and 5 bases, with 14 bases remaining between them. The germline CDR1 and CDR2 sequences are MGHRA and YSYEKL. The CDR3 length is 15 residues.

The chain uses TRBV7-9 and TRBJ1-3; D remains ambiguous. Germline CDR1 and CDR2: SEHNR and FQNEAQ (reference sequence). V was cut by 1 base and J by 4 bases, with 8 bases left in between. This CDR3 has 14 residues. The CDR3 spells CASSLGGSGNTIYF. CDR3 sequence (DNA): TGTGCCAGCAGCTTAGGAGGGTCCGGAAACACCATATATTTT.

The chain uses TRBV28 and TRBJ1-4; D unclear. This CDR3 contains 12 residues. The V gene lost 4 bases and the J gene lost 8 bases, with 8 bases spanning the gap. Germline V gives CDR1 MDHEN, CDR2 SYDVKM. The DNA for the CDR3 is TGTGCCAGCAGTTCCGGGTGGGAAAAACTGTTTTTT. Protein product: CASSSGWEKLFF.

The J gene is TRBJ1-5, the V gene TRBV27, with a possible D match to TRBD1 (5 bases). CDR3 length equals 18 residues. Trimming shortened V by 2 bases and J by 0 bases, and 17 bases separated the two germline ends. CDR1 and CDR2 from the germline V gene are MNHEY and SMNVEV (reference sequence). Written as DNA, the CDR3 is TGTGCCAGCAGTTTAGTGGGTGCAGGGATCGATAGCAATCAGCCCCAGCATTTT. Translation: CASSLVGAGIDSNQPQHF.

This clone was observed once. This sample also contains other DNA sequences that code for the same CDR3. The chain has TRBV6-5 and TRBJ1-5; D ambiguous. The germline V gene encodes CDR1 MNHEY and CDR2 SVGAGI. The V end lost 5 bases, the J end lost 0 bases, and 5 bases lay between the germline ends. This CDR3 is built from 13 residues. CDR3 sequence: CASSTGSNQPQHF. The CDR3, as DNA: TGTGCCAGCAGTACCGGTAGCAATCAGCCCCAGCATTTT.

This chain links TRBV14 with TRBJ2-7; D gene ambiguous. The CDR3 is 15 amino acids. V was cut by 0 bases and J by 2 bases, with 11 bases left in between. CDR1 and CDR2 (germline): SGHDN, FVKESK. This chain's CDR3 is CASSQDRRGTYEQYF. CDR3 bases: TGTGCCAGCAGCCAAGATCGAAGAGGTACCTACGAGCAGTACTTC.

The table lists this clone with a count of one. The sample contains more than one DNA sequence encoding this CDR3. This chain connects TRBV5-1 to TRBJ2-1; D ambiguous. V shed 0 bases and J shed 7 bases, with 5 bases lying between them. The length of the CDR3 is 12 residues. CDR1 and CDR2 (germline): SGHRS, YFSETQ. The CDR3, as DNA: TGCGCCAGCAGCTTGGCCGGGAATGAGCAGTTCTTC. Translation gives CASSLAGNEQFF.

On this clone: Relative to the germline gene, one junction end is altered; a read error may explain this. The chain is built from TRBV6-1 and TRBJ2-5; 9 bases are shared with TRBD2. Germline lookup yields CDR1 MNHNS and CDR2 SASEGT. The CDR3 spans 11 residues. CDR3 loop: CASSDGTSHDF. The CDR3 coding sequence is TGTGCCAGCAGTGACGGGACTAGCCACGACTTC.